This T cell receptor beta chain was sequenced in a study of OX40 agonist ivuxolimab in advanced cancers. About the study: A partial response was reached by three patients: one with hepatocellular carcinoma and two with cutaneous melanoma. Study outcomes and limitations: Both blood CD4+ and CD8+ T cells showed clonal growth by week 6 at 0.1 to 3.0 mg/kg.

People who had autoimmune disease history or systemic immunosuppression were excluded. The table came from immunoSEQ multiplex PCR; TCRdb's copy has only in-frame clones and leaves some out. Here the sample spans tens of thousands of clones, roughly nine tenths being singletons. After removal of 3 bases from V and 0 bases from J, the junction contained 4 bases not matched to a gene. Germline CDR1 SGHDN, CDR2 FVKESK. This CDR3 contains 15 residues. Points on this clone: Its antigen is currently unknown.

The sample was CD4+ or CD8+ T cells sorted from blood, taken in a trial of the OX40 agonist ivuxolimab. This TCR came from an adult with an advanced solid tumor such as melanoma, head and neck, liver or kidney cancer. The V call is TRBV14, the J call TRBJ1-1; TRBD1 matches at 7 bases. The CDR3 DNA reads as TGTGCCAGCAGCCATCTAGGGGGCATGAACACTGAAGCTTTCTTT. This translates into CASSHLGGMNTEAFF. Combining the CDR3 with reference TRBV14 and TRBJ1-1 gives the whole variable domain EAGVTQFPSHSVIEKGQTVTLRCDPISGHDNLYWYRRVMGKEIKFLLHFVKESKQDESGMPNNRFLAERTGGTYSTLKVQPAELEDSGVYFCASSHLGGMNTEAFFGQGTRLTVV.